This T cell receptor beta chain is from a study of OX40 agonist ivuxolimab in advanced cancers. Overall study: The patients received agonistic anti-OX40 (CD134) antibody ivuxolimab. Study-level results: Partial responders receiving 0.1-3.0 mg/kg showed among the lowest clonal expansion. Also present in some nonresponders was a low level of normalized T-cell clonal expansion.

Here immunoSEQ multiplex PCR was the method, and the copy in TCRdb shows in-frame clones only, minus some. The sample consists of 90,000 or so clones, under 95% of them appearing once. The CDR3 is 14 amino acids. Trimming stripped 1 base from V and 2 bases from J, with 8 bases between. The germline V gene encodes CDR1 MNHEY and CDR2 SMNVEV (reference sequence). Of note for this clone: As yet, its antigen is unknown. The same CDR3 is also encoded by other DNA sequences in this sample.

This receptor was identified in an adult with an advanced solid tumor such as melanoma, head and neck, liver or kidney cancer. The sequences come from CD4+ or CD8+ T cells sorted from blood, collected in a trial of the OX40 agonist ivuxolimab. The chain carries TRBV27 and TRBJ1-1, with a weak D call TRBD1 (5 bases). The CDR3: CASSLLGANTEAFF. In DNA, the CDR3 is TGTGCCAGCAGTTTATTAGGGGCTAACACTGAAGCTTTCTTT.